This TCR beta chain was captured in a study of radiotherapy plus CTLA-4 blockade in lung cancer. Study-level information: An objective response was seen in approximately 17% of patients, and disease control in around 31%.

The table came from immunoSEQ multiplex PCR; TCRdb's copy has only in-frame clones and leaves some out. The sample includes approximately 89,000 clones, about 80% of them seen just once. This clone occurred once. CDR1 is SQVTM and CDR2 is ANQGSEA in the germline V gene. Deletions cut 6 bases from V and 2 bases from J, with 5 bases between. This CDR3 has 12 amino acids. The source material was peripheral blood, sampled from a patient treated with radiotherapy plus ipilimumab. This rearrangement joins TRBV29-1 to TRBJ2-6; D might be TRBD1 or TRBD2, each matching 5 bases. This TCR came from a human donor with non-small cell lung cancer that progressed on radiotherapy plus ipilimumab. The DNA of the CDR3 is TGCAGCGTGGGGGCTGGGGCCAACGTCCTGACTTTC. This translates into CSVGAGANVLTF.